The table lists the clone carrying this T cell receptor (beta chain) with many counts. The data belong to a study of CDR3 diversity in severe acne. Via MiXCR, TCRdb re-called the PCR reads, giving one row per CDR3 protein. In the table there are approximately 97,000 distinct CDR3 sequences, approximately 47% of which are singletons. Specimen: blood. This receptor was taken from a male donor with acne.

CDR3 sequence (DNA): TGTGCCAGCAGCTTAGTCTCGGGGCTCGATAACTATGGCTACACCTTC. Its translation: CASSLVSGLDNYGYTF. The chain combines TRBV7-6 with TRBJ1-2; possible D gene TRBD1, 5 bases. Trimming took off 1 base at V and 1 base at J, with 13 bases between the two ends. Per the germline V gene, CDR1 is SGHVS and CDR2 is FNYEAQ. The CDR3 consists of 16 residues.